This T cell receptor beta chain is drawn from a study of blood T cells in healthy people across ages. Regarding the study as a whole: A strong correlation between TCR beta diversity and naive T cell percentage was seen. Among T cells, TCR beta diversity per million cells dropped roughly linearly as age rose.

As regards this clonotype: Its antigen is currently unknown.

Germline V gene data show CDR1 as SEHNR and CDR2 as FQNEAQ (reference sequence). The length of the CDR3 is 15 residues. V was pared by 6 bases and J by 1 base, with 6 bases of the junction left unmatched. Combining a sample-barcoded 5' primer with a J-beta primer mix, a second PCR ran for 7 to 11 cycles. TCRdb fed the 5' RACE reads into MiXCR, producing one record per CDR3 protein. The sample holds around 1,000,000 distinct CDR3 sequences, approximately 26% seen once. A further study also used this sample, focusing on T cells of mothers and their children. According to that study: No persistent microchimeric T cell clones were detected.

The sequenced material came from blood. The source is a girl between 2 and 10 years old in good health. The rearrangement uses TRBV7-9 and TRBJ2-3, with 8 bases aligning to TRBD1. CDR3 DNA: TGTGCCAGCAGAGCAGGGGGCCTACGCACAGATACGCAGTATTTT. Translation: CASRAGGLRTDTQYF. The variable domain in full, with the rest retrieved from reference TRBV7-9 and TRBJ2-3, is DTGVSQNPRHKITKRGQNVTFRCDPISEHNRLYWYRQTLGQGPEFLTYFQNEAQLEKSRLLSDRFSAERPKGSFSTLEIQRTEQGDSAMYLCASRAGGLRTDTQYFGPGTRLTVL.